These 20 T cell receptor beta chains share one sample of origin, sequenced in a study of blood T cell repertoires in COVID-19. Here immunoSEQ multiplex PCR was the method, and the copy in TCRdb shows in-frame clones only, minus some. Among hundreds of thousands of clones listed, around 87% were seen once. Input material: PBMCs or T cells enriched from blood (not recorded which). Every receptor here comes from a woman between 50 and 59 years old who had recovered from COVID-19.

The rearrangement joins TRBV5-1 to TRBJ2-3, with 11 bases identical to TRBD2. Trimming removed 4 bases from V and 12 bases from J; junction bases left unmatched: 13. The germline V gene encodes CDR1 SGHRS and CDR2 YFSETQ. This CDR3 spans 15 amino acids. CDR3 amino acids: CASSGTSGGTQAQYF. The DNA for the CDR3 is TGCGCCAGCAGCGGTACTAGCGGGGGCACACAGGCACAGTATTTT.

The rearrangement uses TRBV7-2 and TRBJ1-1; D unresolved. Germline lookup yields CDR1 SGHTA and CDR2 FQGNSA. The V gene lost 5 bases and the J gene lost 5 bases, with 15 bases spanning the gap. CDR3 length: 14 amino acids. The CDR3 DNA reads as TGTGCCAGCAGCCCGGTGTTCGGGGTTACTGAAGCTTTCTTT. It yields the protein CASSPVFGVTEAFF.

The chain recombines TRBV30 with TRBJ1-4; D is possibly TRBD1 (6 bases). Per germline, CDR1 GTSNPN and CDR2 SVGIG (reference sequence). This CDR3 has 15 residues. Trimming removed 0 bases from V and 7 bases from J, with 15 bases in between. The CDR3 DNA sequence: TGTGCCTGGAGTGTGGGAAGGGGGTTTCGTGAAAAACTGTTTTTT. Translated: CAWSVGRGFREKLFF.

This clone was counted a few times. This chain links TRBV2 with TRBJ1-2, with 9 bases matching TRBD1. This CDR3 has 16 amino acids. The V gene end was trimmed by 9 bases and the J gene end by 4 bases; junction bases not matched to a gene: 15. Germline V CDR1 and CDR2: SNHLY, FYNNEI. CDR3 sequence reads: CASQAGTGREGYGYTF. The DNA for the CDR3 is TGTGCCAGTCAAGCCGGGACAGGGAGGGAGGGCTATGGCTACACCTTC.

The gene calls are TRBV30 and TRBJ1-2; D is unclear. The CDR3 has 14 amino acids. V gave up 1 base and J gave up 2 bases, with 11 bases separating them. Germline V gene data show CDR1 as GTSNPN and CDR2 as SVGIG (reference sequence). The CDR3 region has the DNA TGTGCCTGGAGTGAAGAGGGCTTAAACTATGGCTACACCTTC. Protein sequence: CAWSEEGLNYGYTF. The whole variable domain, remainder taken from reference TRBV30 and TRBJ1-2, is SQTIHQWPATLVQPVGSPLSLECTVEGTSNPNLYWYRQAAGRGLQLLFYSVGIGQISSEVPQNLSASRPQDRQFILSSKKLLLSDSGFYLCAWSEEGLNYGYTFGSGTRLTVV.

The chain couples TRBV29-1 to TRBJ1-1; possibly TRBD1 for D (5 bases). CDR1 and CDR2 from the germline V gene are SQVTM and ANQGSEA. CDR3 length: 13 amino acids. The germline V and J ends were trimmed by 6 bases and 5 bases, with 16 bases remaining between them. The CDR3 loop reads CSVPTREGTEAFF. CDR3 nucleotides: TGCAGCGTCCCGACCAGGGAGGGGACTGAAGCTTTCTTT.

With respect to this clone: Mismatch with germline at one junction end may stem from a read error. V gene TRBV29-1 combines with J gene TRBJ2-3; TRBD2 aligns across 8 bases. The CDR3 is made up of 11 amino acids. In germline, CDR1 is SQVTM, CDR2 ANQGSEA. DNA for the CDR3: TGCAGCGTTGATACAGCGGGGGCCCAGAATTTT. Translation gives CSVDTAGAQNF.

V gene TRBV2 combines with J gene TRBJ1-5; 10 bases fit TRBD1. V gave up 4 bases and J gave up 5 bases; unmatched junction bases: 8. Germline lookup yields CDR1 SNHLY and CDR2 FYNNEI. This CDR3 region has 16 residues. The CDR3 nucleotides are TGTGCCAGCAGTGGCGCCCCCGGGACAGGGGATCAGCCCCAGCATTTT. Residues: CASSGAPGTGDQPQHF.

This chain joins TRBV19 and TRBJ1-5, with D possibly being TRBD1 (6 bases). This CDR3 is 14 amino acids long. Trimming removed 7 bases at V and 3 bases at J, with 13 bases between. The germline V gene has CDR1 LNHDA and CDR2 SQIVND (reference sequence). The DNA for the CDR3 is TGTGCCAGTACCAGGACAGAATTCAATCAGCCCCAGCATTTT. Its translation is CASTRTEFNQPQHF.

This clone came up once. In DNA, the CDR3 is TGTGCCAGCAGCCCCCTGGGGGGGAACACTGAAGCTTTCTTT. Its translation: CASSPLGGNTEAFF. The chain combines TRBV3-1 (or the pseudogene TRBV3-2) with TRBJ1-1; weak D call: TRBD1 (5 bases). The germline V gene encodes CDR1 LGHDT and CDR2 YNNKEL (reference sequence). V was trimmed by 4 bases and J by 1 base, leaving 10 bases between them. The CDR3 is 14 amino acids.

This chain joins TRBV5-5 and TRBJ1-2, with 9 bases that match TRBD1. Germline-derived CDR1 and CDR2 are SGHKS and YYEKEE (reference sequence). This CDR3 comprises 13 residues. After removal of 3 bases from V and 8 bases from J, the junction contained 5 bases not matched to a gene. The CDR3 DNA reads as TGTGCCAGCAGCTGGGACAGGGTGGCGGGCTACACCTTC. Amino acid sequence: CASSWDRVAGYTF.

This rearrangement joins TRBV30 to TRBJ2-2; 9 nucleotides agree with TRBD2. The CDR3 spans 16 residues. With V trimmed by 2 bases and J by 5 bases, 9 bases remained unmatched. CDR1 and CDR2 from the germline V gene are GTSNPN and SVGIG (reference sequence). CDR3 in amino acids: CAWSLAGPLRTGELFF. The CDR3 nucleotides read TGTGCCTGGAGTCTAGCGGGGCCCCTTAGGACCGGGGAGCTGTTTTTT. Full variable domain (missing parts from reference TRBV30 and TRBJ2-2): SQTIHQWPATLVQPVGSPLSLECTVEGTSNPNLYWYRQAAGRGLQLLFYSVGIGQISSEVPQNLSASRPQDRQFILSSKKLLLSDSGFYLCAWSLAGPLRTGELFFGEGSRLTVL.

The J gene is TRBJ1-4, the V gene TRBV4-2; tentatively, D is TRBD1 (5 bases). V dropped 2 bases and J dropped 8 bases, with 18 bases sitting between them. The germline V gene encodes CDR1 LGHNA and CDR2 YNFKEQ. The CDR3 loop spans 16 amino acids. CDR3 sequence reads: CASSQKRGILGEKLFF. Written as DNA, the CDR3 is TGTGCCAGCAGCCAAAAAAGGGGCATCTTGGGCGAAAAACTGTTTTTT.

The chain has TRBV5-1 and TRBJ2-7, with a weak D call TRBD1 (5 bases). Trimming pared 0 bases from V and 7 bases from J, leaving 8 bases between. In germline, CDR1 is SGHRS, CDR2 YFSETQ. This CDR3 has 12 amino acids. The CDR3 reads CASSLDRTEQYF. DNA for the CDR3: TGCGCCAGCAGCTTGGACCGGACAGAGCAGTACTTC.

Of note for this clone: This sample also contains other DNA sequences that code for the same CDR3. J is TRBJ1-3 and V is TRBV12-3 or TRBV12-4; D is unclear. The CDR3 totals 13 residues. Trimming pared 4 bases from V and 0 bases from J, leaving 4 bases between. The CDR3 region has the DNA TGTGCCAGCAGTTCGGGCTCTGGAAACACCATATATTTT. Its protein is CASSSGSGNTIYF.

This sequence joins TRBV10-2 and TRBJ1-5; 7 nucleotides match TRBD1. V lost 6 bases to trimming and J lost 4 bases; unmatched junction nucleotides: 3. Germline-derived CDR1 and CDR2 are WSHSY and SAAADI. The CDR3 length is 13 residues. CDR3 DNA: TGCGCCAGCAGCGGGACAGCTAATCAGCCCCAGCATTTT. This gives the protein CASSGTANQPQHF.

J is TRBJ2-5 and V is TRBV6-2 or TRBV6-3, with a weak D call TRBD2 (6 bases). CDR1 and CDR2 (germline): MNHEY, SVGEGT. V shed 2 bases and J shed 5 bases, with 12 bases lying between them. The CDR3 contains 14 residues. CDR3 bases: TGTGCCAGCAGTTACCCCAGGGCGGGGGAGACCCAGTACTTC. It translates to CASSYPRAGETQYF.

The rearrangement links TRBV15 to TRBJ2-7, with 10 bases matching TRBD2. The V and J ends lost 0 bases and 1 base, in that order; junction bases with no gene match: 6. There are 17 residues in the CDR3. The germline V gene encodes CDR1 LNHNV and CDR2 YYDKDF (reference sequence). In nucleotides, the CDR3 is TGTGCCACCAGCAGAGATCGGCTAGCGGGGGTATCCTACGAGCAGTACTTC. It encodes CATSRDRLAGVSYEQYF.

The V gene is TRBV4-1, the J gene TRBJ1-5; TRBD1 aligns across 10 bases. This CDR3 spans 20 amino acids. V dropped 0 bases and J dropped 2; count of bases not matched to a gene: 13. CDR1 and CDR2 (germline): MGHRA, YSYEKL. CDR3 sequence (DNA): TGCGCCAGCAGCCAAGATCTCTGGGACAGGGGTATTTTTGGCAATCAGCCCCAGCATTTT. It translates to CASSQDLWDRGIFGNQPQHF.

This chain links TRBV7-9 with TRBJ1-5; D gene uncertain. The germline V gene has CDR1 SEHNR and CDR2 FQNEAQ (reference sequence). The V and J ends lost 3 bases and 7 bases respectively, with 7 bases between them. This CDR3 has 12 residues. CDR3 DNA: TGTGCCAGCAGCTTCGGCGGGCAGCCCCAGCATTTT. Protein sequence: CASSFGGQPQHF.